Detailed here is one T cell receptor (beta chain). The CDR3 length is 15 residues. The V gene's germline CDR1 is SEHNR and CDR2 FQNEAQ (reference sequence). V lost 1 base to trimming and J lost 6 bases, with 15 bases between them. The sample comes from a study of blood T cell repertoires in COVID-19. Study context: Spain, Italy and the United States supplied samples that represented acute and convalescent COVID-19. Sample material is recorded as cDNA or gDNA derived from T cells, B-cell-depleted T cells, or PBMCs.

Authors' methods: Estimated nucleated cell counts came from reference gene primer amplification. The protocol was immunoSEQ multiplex PCR, while the TCRdb copy is restricted to in-frame clones and leaves out a portion. D and trimming come from the DNA, and the V and J calls and clone size come from that table. This table holds around 200,000 clones, approximately 81% found once. The rearrangement joins TRBV7-9 to TRBJ1-2; D is uncertain. Specimen: peripheral blood. The TCR sequence derives from a woman older than 75 with acute or convalescent COVID-19. The CDR3 loop is CASSLVRRELHGYTF. Here the CDR3 DNA reads TGTGCCAGCAGCTTAGTTCGGCGGGAGCTTCATGGCTACACCTTC.